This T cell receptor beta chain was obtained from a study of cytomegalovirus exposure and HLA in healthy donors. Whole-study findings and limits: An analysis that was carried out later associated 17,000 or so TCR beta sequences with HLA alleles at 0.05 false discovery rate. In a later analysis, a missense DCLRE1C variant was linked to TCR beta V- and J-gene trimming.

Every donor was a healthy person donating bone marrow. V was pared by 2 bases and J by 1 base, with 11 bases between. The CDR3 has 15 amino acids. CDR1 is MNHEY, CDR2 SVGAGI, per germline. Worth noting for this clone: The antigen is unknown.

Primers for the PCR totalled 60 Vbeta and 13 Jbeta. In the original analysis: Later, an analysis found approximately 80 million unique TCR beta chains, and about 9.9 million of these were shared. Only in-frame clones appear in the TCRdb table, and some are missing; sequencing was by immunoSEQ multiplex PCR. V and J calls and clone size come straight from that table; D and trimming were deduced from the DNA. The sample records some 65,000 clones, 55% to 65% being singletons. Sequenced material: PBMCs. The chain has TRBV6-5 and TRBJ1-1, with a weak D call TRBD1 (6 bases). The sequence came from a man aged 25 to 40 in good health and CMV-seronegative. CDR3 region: CASSYGQIGNTEAFF. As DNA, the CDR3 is TGTGCCAGCAGTTACGGACAGATTGGGAACACTGAAGCTTTCTTT.